The sequence of this T cell receptor (beta chain) was determined in a study of blood T cell repertoires in COVID-19. Across the whole study: Acute-phase and convalescent COVID-19 samples originated in the United States, Italy and Spain.

Trimming shortened V by 0 bases and J by 6 bases, and 10 bases separated the two germline ends. Germline loops: CDR1 MGHRA, CDR2 YSYEKL. CDR3 length equals 14 residues. Method: immunoSEQ multiplex PCR; TCRdb's copy keeps in-frame clones and lacks some. The sample shows some 460,000 clones, roughly 89% of them seen only once. The J gene is TRBJ2-3, the V gene TRBV4-1; possible D gene TRBD1, 6 bases. The origin of this receptor is a young woman with acute or convalescent COVID-19. The sequencing sample was made of peripheral blood. The CDR3 coding sequence is TGCGCCAGCAGCCAAGAACAGGGTTTCGATACGCAGTATTTT. Amino acid sequence: CASSQEQGFDTQYF.